One sample yielded the 14 T cell receptor beta chains listed below, sequenced in a study of T cell responses to AZD1222 COVID-19 vaccine (dated by TCRdb to the early 2020s). The label giving this sample's time point can be read as: about 28 days (+/-7) after the second vaccine dose. Receptor libraries were prepared by the immunoSEQ multiplex PCR assay. TCRdb took over this immuneACCESS table, retaining in-frame rearrangements with V and J assigned. Such tables are incomplete; in checked studies, under half of the missing clones stem from an unresolved V gene, and the remainder is unexplained. Recorded for this sample are around 120,000 clones; around 84% of them occurred a single time. 17% of the sample is held by the ten biggest clonotypes. The sample consisted of peripheral blood, taken 28 days after the second AZD1222 dose. Receptors were obtained from an adult who received the AZD1222 COVID-19 vaccine.

The V call is TRBV9, the J call TRBJ1-4; D unclear. With 0 bases removed from V and 5 bases from J, the gap between germline ends came to 8 bases. The CDR3 contains 14 residues. Germline CDR1 is SGDLS and CDR2 is YYNGEE. The CDR3 loop is CASSVELGNEKLFF. CDR3 sequence (DNA): TGTGCCAGCAGCGTAGAATTGGGGAATGAAAAACTGTTTTTT. The whole variable domain, remainder taken from reference TRBV9 and TRBJ1-4, is DSGVTQTPKHLITATGQRVTLRCSPRSGDLSVYWYQQSLDQGLQFLIQYYNGEERAKGNILERFSAQQFPDLHSELNLSSLELGDSALYFCASSVELGNEKLFFGSGTQLSVL.

The chain couples TRBV11-3 to TRBJ2-1; TRBD2 matches at 16 bases. This CDR3 has 16 amino acids. CDR1 is SGHNT and CDR2 is YENEEA in the germline V gene. V lost 5 bases and J lost 7; bases outside the gene matches: 5. The CDR3 is CASSHGTSGRENEQFF. DNA for the CDR3: TGTGCCAGCAGCCACGGGACTAGCGGGAGGGAGAATGAGCAGTTCTTC.

The V call is TRBV9, the J call TRBJ2-5; 7 nucleotides align to TRBD1. This CDR3 region has 13 residues. Germline CDR1 reads SGDLS; CDR2 reads YYNGEE. Germline trimming cut 3 bases from V and 2 bases from J; bases unmatched to any gene: 1. The CDR3 loop is CASSAGQQETQYF. DNA for the CDR3: TGTGCCAGCAGCGCGGGACAGCAAGAGACCCAGTACTTC. The full variable domain, in which reference TRBV9 and TRBJ2-5 provide the parts outside the CDR3, is DSGVTQTPKHLITATGQRVTLRCSPRSGDLSVYWYQQSLDQGLQFLIQYYNGEERAKGNILERFSAQQFPDLHSELNLSSLELGDSALYFCASSAGQQETQYFGPGTRLLVL.

The chain recombines TRBV6-6 with TRBJ1-2, with D maybe TRBD1 (5 bases). The CDR3 consists of 13 residues. The V gene lost 8 bases and the J gene lost 1 base, with 11 bases spanning the gap. The germline V gene has CDR1 MNHNY and CDR2 SVGAGI (reference sequence). This CDR3 reads CASRRDFNYGYTF. CDR3 in DNA: TGTGCCAGCCGCCGGGACTTTAACTATGGCTACACCTTC.

This clone turned up a few times. J is TRBJ1-5 and V is TRBV10-2; TRBD1 is a possible D gene (6 bases). The germline gives CDR1 WSHSY, CDR2 SAAADI. With 0 bases removed from V and 6 bases from J, the gap between germline ends came to 12 bases. There are 15 residues in the CDR3. CDR3 region: CASSESAQGTQPQHF. The CDR3, as DNA: TGCGCCAGCAGTGAGTCTGCGCAGGGGACTCAGCCCCAGCATTTT.

This clone was seen just once. This chain joins TRBV7-3 and TRBJ1-1, with D perhaps matching TRBD1 (6 bases). This CDR3 has 15 residues. Germline CDR1 is SGHTA and CDR2 is FQGTGA. Deletions cut 4 bases from V and 6 bases from J, with 18 bases between. CDR3 in DNA: TGTGCCAGCAGCTCAATATCTGACTACAGGGCTGAAGCTTTCTTT. Translated, it gives CASSSISDYRAEAFF.

This clone came up once. V and J are TRBV7-2 and TRBJ1-2, with D possibly TRBD1 on 5 matching bases. Trimming took off 10 bases at V and 2 bases at J, with 20 bases between the two ends. The germline CDR1 and CDR2 sequences are SGHTA and FQGNSA. The CDR3 is 15 residues long. The CDR3 here is CATRATGRNNYGYTF. For the CDR3, the DNA is TGTGCCACCCGAGCCACGGGGCGGAACAACTATGGCTACACCTTC.

The chain combines TRBV7-9 with TRBJ1-4, with D possibly being TRBD1 (5 bases). The length of the CDR3 is 12 residues. The germline V and J ends were trimmed by 5 bases and 8 bases, with 9 bases remaining between them. The germline V gene has CDR1 SEHNR and CDR2 FQNEAQ (reference sequence). CDR3 coding DNA: TGTGCCAGCAGCCTCCAGGGCGAAAAACTGTTTTTT. Amino acids: CASSLQGEKLFF.

The chain is built from TRBV30 and TRBJ2-7; D gene unclear. The CDR3 is 12 residues long. Germline V gene data show CDR1 as GTSNPN and CDR2 as SVGIG (reference sequence). Trimming stripped 0 bases from V and 7 bases from J, with 10 bases between. The CDR3 here is CAWSVSRSEQYF. DNA for the CDR3: TGTGCCTGGAGTGTCTCTCGGAGTGAGCAGTACTTC.

The chain carries TRBV30 and TRBJ2-6, with a tentative D call TRBD2 (5 bases). The CDR3 spans 15 residues. The V and J ends lost 4 bases and 0 bases respectively, with 10 bases between them. In germline, CDR1 is GTSNPN, CDR2 SVGIG (reference sequence). CDR3 DNA sequence: TGTGCCTGGATTGAACGGGGCTCTGGGGCCAACGTCCTGACTTTC. Amino acid sequence: CAWIERGSGANVLTF.

The chain is built from TRBV7-6 and TRBJ2-7; 8 bases agree with TRBD2. J lost 2 bases, V lost 0 bases, and 3 bases had no gene match. The CDR3 runs 15 residues. Looked up from germline, CDR1 is SGHVS and CDR2 is FNYEAQ. The CDR3 sequence is CASSLAKRGPYEQYF. The DNA of the CDR3 is TGTGCCAGCAGCTTAGCGAAGCGGGGGCCCTACGAGCAGTACTTC.

This clone was observed once. The rearrangement uses TRBV4-3 and TRBJ2-3; D gene unclear. The CDR3 has 14 amino acids. Trimming pared 1 base from V and 4 bases from J, leaving 9 bases between. Germline V gene data show CDR1 as LGHNA and CDR2 as YSLEER. The CDR3 spells CASSQALEADTQYF. For the CDR3, the DNA is TGCGCCAGCAGCCAAGCGCTAGAAGCAGATACGCAGTATTTT.

The chain couples TRBV7-9 to TRBJ1-5; D unclear. The CDR3 is made up of 16 amino acids. Germline loops: CDR1 SEHNR, CDR2 FQNEAQ (reference sequence). V lost 9 bases, J lost 1 base, and 19 bases lay in between. The DNA of the CDR3 is TGTGCCAGAACAACGCCTTTTCAGGAAAGCAATCAGCCCCAGCATTTT. It translates to CARTTPFQESNQPQHF.

The chain combines TRBV9 with TRBJ1-1; D is unresolved. The CDR3 consists of 15 residues. Trimming shortened V by 0 bases and J by 5 bases, and 14 bases separated the two germline ends. The germline CDR1 and CDR2 sequences are SGDLS and YYNGEE. The CDR3 DNA reads TGTGCCAGCAGCGTAGAGTCCGGGTTCGGAACTGAAGCTTTCTTT. Translating it yields CASSVESGFGTEAFF.